This T cell receptor (beta chain) was retrieved from a study of OX40 agonist ivuxolimab in advanced cancers. Whole-study context: The dose-escalation cohort had hepatocellular carcinoma, melanoma, renal cell or head and neck cancer.

Sequenced by immunoSEQ multiplex PCR; TCRdb stores in-frame clones only, minus some. The sample includes around 69,000 clones, roughly 82% of them seen just once. This CDR3 has 13 amino acids. Trimming cost V 2 bases and J 3 bases, with 8 bases left between them. Germline assignment: CDR1 MNHNY and CDR2 SVGAGI (reference sequence). V is TRBV6-6 and J is TRBJ2-7; D gene uncertain. The receptor was isolated from an adult with an advanced solid tumor such as melanoma, head and neck, liver or kidney cancer. The source was CD4+ or CD8+ T cells sorted from blood, collected in a trial of the OX40 agonist ivuxolimab. CDR3 region: CASSYRVNYEQYF. CDR3 nucleotide sequence: TGTGCCAGCAGTTACAGGGTTAACTACGAGCAGTACTTC.